The 29 T cell receptor beta chains presented below share a single source sample, sequenced in a study of vaccination and CD4 T cells after COVID-19. Treatment: approximately nine-day PBMC culture with coronavirus spike peptide pools or control peptides (ViraFEST assay). CD4+ T cells that came from the unexposed donor were collected before the COVID-19 pandemic (2011-2018). Cultured CD4+ T cell DNA underwent sequencing with the Oncomine TCR Beta short-read assay. One entry per CDR3 protein, called by TCRdb with MiXCR from the PCR reads. This sample has about 7,100 distinct CDR3 sequences, with around 46% found just once. No antigen has been assigned to these receptors. The sequencing input was CD4+ T cells from blood, cultured in vitro. All receptors come from a human donor in good health.

This sequence joins TRBV18 and TRBJ2-7; 9 bases line up with TRBD1. Trimming took 1 base from V and 1 from J; bases not matched to a gene: 5. Germline values: CDR1 KGHSH, CDR2 LQKENI. This CDR3 is built from 16 residues. CDR3 coding DNA: TGTGCCAGCTCACCACGGACAGGGGAACATTCCTACGAGCAGTACTTC. Its protein product is CASSPRTGEHSYEQYF.

This clonotype was detected only a few times. The V and J genes are TRBV2 and TRBJ2-1; either TRBD1 or TRBD2 may supply D (5 bases each). CDR1 and CDR2 (germline): SNHLY, FYNNEI. Trimming cost V 7 bases and J 8 bases, with 18 bases left between them. The CDR3 has 14 amino acids. The CDR3 protein is CASNQPSRGDEQFF. DNA for the CDR3: TGTGCCAGCAATCAACCGAGCAGAGGGGATGAGCAGTTCTTC. Complete variable domain (other parts from reference TRBV2 and TRBJ2-1): EPEVTQTPSHQVTQMGQEVILRCVPISNHLYFYWYRQILGQKVEFLVSFYNNEISEKSEIFDDQFSVERPDGSNFTLKIRSTKLEDSAMYFCASNQPSRGDEQFFGPGTRLTVL.

The V call is TRBV7-9, the J call TRBJ1-1; 8 bases are a match to TRBD1. This CDR3 is built from 13 residues. Germline trimming cut 5 bases from V and 4 bases from J; bases unmatched to any gene: 3. Germline loops: CDR1 SEHNR, CDR2 FQNEAQ (reference sequence). The CDR3 sequence is CASSATGGTEAFF. The CDR3 DNA follows: TGTGCCAGCAGCGCAACAGGGGGCACTGAAGCTTTCTTT.

This sequence joins TRBV5-1 and TRBJ2-1; 7 bases map to TRBD1. V was pared by 2 bases and J by 5 bases, with 1 base of the junction left unmatched. Germline V lookup: CDR1 SGHRS, CDR2 YFSETQ. CDR3 length: 13 residues. CDR3 coding DNA: TGCGCCAGCAGCTTCGGACAGGACAATGAGCAGTTCTTC. Translated, it gives CASSFGQDNEQFF.

This clonotype was seen a few times. The rearrangement uses TRBV19 and TRBJ1-2, with TRBD1 matching over 9 bases. The CDR3 contains 16 residues. Germline trimming cut 3 bases from V and 8 bases from J; bases unmatched to any gene: 13. Germline CDR1 and CDR2: LNHDA and SQIVND (reference sequence). The CDR3 protein is CASSMGGTGKAEGYTF. CDR3 in DNA: TGTGCCAGTAGTATGGGGGGGACAGGGAAGGCGGAGGGCTACACCTTC.

This clonotype was detected only a few times. This chain connects TRBV6-5 to TRBJ1-5; D ambiguous. Trimming took 0 bases from V and 0 from J, leaving 15 bases between them. This CDR3 region has 18 residues. Germline values: CDR1 MNHEY, CDR2 SVGAGI. CDR3 residues: CASSYSRRREYSNQPQHF. CDR3 DNA: TGTGCCAGCAGTTACTCGAGAAGAAGAGAGTATAGCAATCAGCCCCAGCATTTT.

CDR3 in DNA: TGTGCCAGCAGTTTACGAGGGACAGGCATCAGCTCCTACGAGCAGTACTTC. This codes for CASSLRGTGISSYEQYF. The J gene is TRBJ2-7, the V gene TRBV27, with TRBD1 matching 8 bases. The CDR3 has 17 residues. The germline gives CDR1 MNHEY, CDR2 SMNVEV (reference sequence). V lost 2 bases and J lost 0; bases outside the gene matches: 9.

This clonotype was found a few times. The chain is built from TRBV29-1 and TRBJ1-2; D unclear. The germline V gene encodes CDR1 SQVTM and CDR2 ANQGSEA. CDR3 length: 14 amino acids. V was pared by 3 bases and J by 4 bases, with 15 bases between. This CDR3 is CSVDPPPAFYGYTF. In DNA form, the CDR3 reads TGCAGCGTTGACCCACCCCCGGCCTTCTATGGCTACACCTTC.

Sample share makes this clonotype large. This sequence joins TRBV7-2 and TRBJ1-2, with D perhaps matching TRBD1 (5 bases). CDR1 SGHTA and CDR2 FQGNSA come from the germline V gene. V gave up 5 bases and J gave up 3 bases, with 16 bases separating them. The CDR3 is made up of 15 amino acids. This chain's CDR3 is CASSSYLDSHYGYTF. In DNA form, the CDR3 reads TGTGCCAGCAGCAGCTACCTTGACAGCCACTATGGCTACACCTTC.

The gene calls are TRBV7-2 and TRBJ1-2, with TRBD1 as a possible D gene (6 bases). The V end lost 5 bases, the J end lost 5 bases, and 18 bases lay between the germline ends. CDR1 and CDR2 from the germline V gene are SGHTA and FQGNSA. The CDR3 is 15 residues long. CDR3 DNA: TGTGCCAGCAGCATAACAGGGACAAACTTTTATGGCTACACCTTC. Translation gives CASSITGTNFYGYTF.

The chain employs TRBV5-4 and TRBJ1-6; a weak D match, TRBD1 (6 bases). V was pared by 4 bases and J by 0 bases, with 11 bases between. This CDR3 spans 16 amino acids. The germline CDR1 and CDR2 sequences are SGHNT and YYREEE (reference sequence). CDR3 amino acids: CASSPDRLSYNSPLHF. The CDR3 region has the DNA TGTGCCAGCAGCCCCGACAGGCTCTCCTATAATTCACCCCTCCACTTT.

V usage is TRBV5-1 and J usage is TRBJ2-7; D gene ambiguous. The CDR3 has 15 residues. V gave up 4 bases and J gave up 6 bases, with 20 bases separating them. CDR1 is SGHRS and CDR2 is YFSETQ in the germline V gene. CDR3 residues: CASSPQTEPYTEQYF. The CDR3 DNA reads TGCGCCAGCAGCCCGCAGACTGAACCCTATACCGAGCAGTACTTC.

The rearrangement joins TRBV6-5 to TRBJ2-7, with D uncertain. The CDR3 contains 14 residues. V gave up 4 bases and J gave up 6 bases, with 16 bases separating them. Germline lookup yields CDR1 MNHEY and CDR2 SVGAGI. CDR3 amino acids: CASSLTSPLFEQYF. The CDR3 DNA is TGTGCCAGCAGTTTGACTTCACCCCTTTTCGAGCAGTACTTC.

The V gene is TRBV2, the J gene TRBJ1-1; unclear D gene. CDR3 length equals 13 residues. Per the germline V gene, CDR1 is SNHLY and CDR2 is FYNNEI. The V and J ends lost 2 bases and 0 bases respectively, with 4 bases between them. The CDR3 loop is CASSERVNTEAFF. The DNA for the CDR3 is TGTGCCAGCAGTGAAAGGGTGAACACTGAAGCTTTCTTT.

This clonotype showed up just a few times. The rearrangement joins TRBV6-5 to TRBJ2-7; 9 positions agree with TRBD1. The germline gives CDR1 MNHEY, CDR2 SVGAGI. V shed 11 bases and J 1 base; nucleotides not matched to a gene: 9. This CDR3 comprises 14 residues. CDR3 amino acids: CAAVLGTGSYEQYF. The CDR3 DNA follows: TGTGCCGCAGTTCTGGGGACAGGGTCCTACGAGCAGTACTTC.

About this clonotype itself: At one end, the junction sequence differs from germline, possibly due to a read error. The chain has TRBV7-7 and TRBJ2-1; 8 positions agree with TRBD2. Germline CDR1 is SSHAT and CDR2 is FNYEAQ (reference sequence). This CDR3 is 17 amino acids long. CDR3 sequence reads: CASSLLGAGAGLDEQFF. CDR3 sequence (DNA): TGTGCTAGCAGCTTACTTGGAGCGGGGGCCGGTTTAGATGAGCAGTTCTTC. The variable domain in full, with the rest retrieved from reference TRBV7-7 and TRBJ2-1, is GAGVSQSPRYKVTKRGQDVTLRCDPISSHATLYWYQQALGQGPEFLTYFNYEAQPDKSGLPSDRFSAERPEGSISTLTIQRTEQRDSAMYRCASSLLGAGAGLDEQFFGPGTRLTVL.

This chain joins TRBV12-3 or TRBV12-4 and TRBJ2-7; D is unclear. V was trimmed by 1 base and J by 4 bases, leaving 8 bases between them. CDR3 size: 13 residues. The DNA for the CDR3 is TGTGCCAGCAGTTTAGGGGCAACATACGAGCAGTACTTC. Residues: CASSLGATYEQYF.

This clonotype was seen a few times. The chain employs TRBV6-5 and TRBJ1-6, with D hard to call. V lost 3 bases to trimming and J lost 9 bases, with 21 bases between them. This CDR3 region has 17 residues. The V gene's germline CDR1 is MNHEY and CDR2 SVGAGI. The CDR3 spells CASSYSAGQADFSPLHF. The DNA for the CDR3 is TGTGCCAGCAGTTATTCGGCAGGCCAGGCGGACTTTTCACCCCTCCACTTT.

This clonotype was observed a handful of times. This rearrangement joins TRBV15 to TRBJ1-1; D gene ambiguous. The length of the CDR3 is 14 residues. From germline, CDR1 is LNHNV and CDR2 YYDKDF (reference sequence). Trimming shortened V by 1 base and J by 3 bases, and 9 bases separated the two germline ends. The CDR3 region has the DNA TGTGCCACCAGCAGAGGTCACCCGGACACTGAAGCTTTCTTT. As protein: CATSRGHPDTEAFF.

The CDR3 DNA is TGCAGTGCTTTACCGGGACTAGCGGGGGGCGATGAGCAGTTCTTC. Translated: CSALPGLAGGDEQFF. J is TRBJ2-1 and V is TRBV20-1; 15 bases align to TRBD2. With V trimmed by 5 bases and J by 8 bases, 7 bases remained unmatched. Germline V gives CDR1 DFQATT, CDR2 SNEGSKA (reference sequence). This CDR3 contains 15 residues.

The V and J genes are TRBV5-1 and TRBJ2-3; TRBD2 is a possible D gene (7 bases). Germline V gene sequence: CDR1 SGHRS, CDR2 YFSETQ. The CDR3 is 15 residues long. Trimming removed 0 bases at V and 6 bases at J, with 14 bases between. CDR3: CASSLDAGAHDTQYF. The CDR3 DNA is TGCGCCAGCAGCTTGGATGCGGGGGCCCACGATACGCAGTATTTT. Drawing the rest from reference TRBV5-1 and TRBJ2-3, the complete variable domain is KAGVTQTPRYLIKTRGQQVTLSCSPISGHRSVSWYQQTPGQGLQFLFEYFSETQRNKGNFPGRFSGRQFSNSRSEMNVSTLELGDSALYLCASSLDAGAHDTQYFGPGTRLTVL.

J is TRBJ2-7 and V is TRBV7-2; D ambiguous. The ends were cut back, 1 base at V and 4 bases at J, with 5 bases in the middle. The germline CDR1 and CDR2 sequences are SGHTA and FQGNSA. The CDR3 has 12 amino acids. The CDR3 reads CASSLVEYEQYF. In DNA form, the CDR3 reads TGTGCCAGCAGCTTAGTCGAATACGAGCAGTACTTC.

This clonotype has only a few counts. The chain employs TRBV7-3 and TRBJ1-2; 7 bases match TRBD1. CDR1 SGHTA and CDR2 FQGTGA come from the germline V gene. CDR3 length: 13 residues. V shed 5 bases, J shed 4 bases, and the junction held 4 bases outside the gene matches. The CDR3 DNA reads TGTGCCAGCAGCCCAGGGGGAACCTATGGCTACACCTTC. It specifies CASSPGGTYGYTF.

This clonotype occurred a few times. The rearrangement uses TRBV7-9 and TRBJ1-1, with a weak D call TRBD1 (5 bases). V gave up 1 base and J gave up 11 bases, with 14 bases separating them. The CDR3 is made up of 13 amino acids. Germline V gives CDR1 SEHNR, CDR2 FQNEAQ (reference sequence). CDR3 bases: TGTGCCAGCAGCTTAGGACAGACCCTTGGCGCTTTCTTT. It yields the protein CASSLGQTLGAFF.

Only a few counts were recorded for this clonotype. This chain joins TRBV20-1 and TRBJ1-6, with 7 nucleotides matching TRBD1. Per the germline V gene, CDR1 is DFQATT and CDR2 is SNEGSKA (reference sequence). The CDR3 runs to 13 residues. Unmatched junction bases numbered 9, after V lost 3 bases and J lost 13 bases. CDR3 in DNA: TGCAGTGCTAGCGGGACAGTCGGGTTGCCCCTCCACTTT. This gives the protein CSASGTVGLPLHF.

A few counts support this clonotype. The CDR3 protein is CASSLGRQDTQYF. For the CDR3, the DNA is TGTGCCAGCAGCTTAGGACGGCAAGATACGCAGTATTTT. The V gene is TRBV7-8, the J gene TRBJ2-3; D gene ambiguous. The germline gives CDR1 SGHVS, CDR2 FQNEAQ. Deletions cut 1 base from V and 5 bases from J, with 7 bases between. The CDR3 covers 13 residues.

The chain recombines TRBV7-6 with TRBJ2-5; D perhaps matches TRBD2 (5 bases). The germline V gene encodes CDR1 SGHVS and CDR2 FNYEAQ. Trimming cost V 1 base and J 1 base, with 7 bases left between them. This CDR3 comprises 14 residues. CDR3: CASSLGLTQETQYF. The CDR3 nucleotides read TGTGCCAGCAGCTTAGGACTAACCCAAGAGACCCAGTACTTC.

The sample holds a few counts of this clonotype. This chain connects TRBV12-3 or TRBV12-4 to TRBJ1-6; D unresolved. V lost 6 bases, J lost 10 bases, and 13 bases lay in between. The CDR3 spans 13 residues. DNA for the CDR3: TGTGCCAGCAGCAATGCTAGGGCGTCACCCCTCCACTTT. Translating it yields CASSNARASPLHF.

The rearrangement uses TRBV7-8 and TRBJ1-1; 9 nucleotides align to TRBD1. The J segment lost 0 bases and the V segment lost 1 base, leaving 9 bases of the junction unmatched. This CDR3 is 18 amino acids long. CDR1 is SGHVS and CDR2 is FQNEAQ in the germline V gene. Here the CDR3 DNA reads TGTGCCAGCAGCTTAGGGGAAGGACAGGGGTGGATGAACACTGAAGCTTTCTTT. Amino acids: CASSLGEGQGWMNTEAFF.